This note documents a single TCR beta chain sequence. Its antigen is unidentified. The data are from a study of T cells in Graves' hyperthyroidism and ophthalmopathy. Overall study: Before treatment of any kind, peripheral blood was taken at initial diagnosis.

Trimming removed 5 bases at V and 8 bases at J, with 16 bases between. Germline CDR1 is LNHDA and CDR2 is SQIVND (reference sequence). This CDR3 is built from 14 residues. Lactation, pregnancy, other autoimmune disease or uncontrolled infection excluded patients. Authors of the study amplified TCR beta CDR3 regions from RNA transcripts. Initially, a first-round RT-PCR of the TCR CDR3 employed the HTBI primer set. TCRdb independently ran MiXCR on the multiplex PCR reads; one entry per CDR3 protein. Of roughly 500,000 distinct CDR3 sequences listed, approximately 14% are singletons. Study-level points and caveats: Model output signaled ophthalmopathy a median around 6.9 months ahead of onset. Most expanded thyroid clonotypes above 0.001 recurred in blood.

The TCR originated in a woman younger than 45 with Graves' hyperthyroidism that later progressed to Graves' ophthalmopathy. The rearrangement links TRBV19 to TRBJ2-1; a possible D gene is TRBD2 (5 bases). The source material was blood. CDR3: CASSPASRQDEQFF. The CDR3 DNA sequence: TGTGCCAGTAGTCCGGCTAGCCGCCAAGATGAGCAGTTCTTC. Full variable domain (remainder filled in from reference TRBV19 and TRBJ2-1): DGGITQSPKYLFRKEGQNVTLSCEQNLNHDAMYWYRQDPGQGLRLIYYSQIVNDFQKGDIAEGYSVSREKKESFPLTVTSAQKNPTAFYLCASSPASRQDEQFFGPGTRLTVL.